The 26 T cell receptor beta chains below were found in one sample sequenced in a study of post-analysis software for immune sequencing data. Their cognate antigens are unknown. General study points: With TRBV5-6, TRBV5-1 and TRBV20-1 included, several TRBV segments were more frequent in patients than in controls.

Prepared libraries of TCR beta cDNA carried unique molecular identifiers. TCRdb passed the PCR reads through MiXCR, listing each CDR3 protein once. Of approximately 770,000 distinct CDR3 sequences listed, about 45% were seen once; the top ten hold roughly 4.9%. Source material: blood. These receptor sequences come from a girl aged 5-17 years with multiple sclerosis.

The chain recombines TRBV6-1 with TRBJ2-1; 8 nucleotides align to TRBD1. Germline V gene data show CDR1 as MNHNS and CDR2 as SASEGT. The CDR3 is made up of 19 amino acids. V shed 9 bases, J shed 5 bases, and the junction held 24 bases outside the gene matches. The CDR3 sequence is CASLRMGQAGGKPHNEQFF. CDR3 nucleotides: TGTGCCAGTCTCAGAATGGGACAGGCGGGCGGAAAACCTCACAATGAGCAGTTCTTC.

This chain joins TRBV7-9 and TRBJ2-5; 8 nucleotides align to TRBD2. The CDR3 extends over 14 amino acids. CDR1 is SEHNR and CDR2 is FQNEAQ in the germline V gene (reference sequence). V lost 4 bases, J lost 7 bases, and 8 bases stayed unmatched. The CDR3 protein is CASSSQGGGLTQYF. The DNA of the CDR3 is TGTGCCAGCAGCTCTCAAGGCGGGGGGTTGACCCAGTACTTC.

The rearrangement uses TRBV13 and TRBJ2-3, with 10 nucleotides matching TRBD1. The CDR3 runs 19 residues. Looked up from germline, CDR1 is PRHDT and CDR2 is FYEKMQ (reference sequence). The V gene end was trimmed by 2 bases and the J gene end by 7 bases; junction bases not matched to a gene: 18. The DNA for the CDR3 is TGTGCCAGCAGCTTATTCCCGACAGGGGGCGAAGGAGGAAGGAATACGCAGTATTTT. This codes for CASSLFPTGGEGGRNTQYF.

The gene calls are TRBV20-1 and TRBJ2-7; D not resolved. The V gene lost 0 bases and the J gene lost 4 bases, with 16 bases spanning the gap. CDR3 length equals 15 residues. Germline V gives CDR1 DFQATT, CDR2 SNEGSKA (reference sequence). The CDR3 coding sequence is TGCAGTGCTAGAGATCCAACAAGTCTGTTATACGAGCAGTACTTC. Translated: CSARDPTSLLYEQYF.

The V call is TRBV5-1, the J call TRBJ2-7, with 9 nucleotides matching TRBD2. The germline CDR1 and CDR2 sequences are SGHRS and YFSETQ. The CDR3 sequence is 14 residues long. V trimming: 4 bases; J trimming: 7 bases; junction bases outside the gene matches: 9. CDR3 in DNA: TGCGCCAGCAGCCCCGGACTAGCGAACAATGAGCAGTACTTC. It encodes CASSPGLANNEQYF.

This clonotype was counted many times. The genes are TRBV7-3 and TRBJ2-5; 13 bases agree with TRBD2. The CDR3 contains 15 residues. With V trimmed by 5 bases and J by 5 bases, 5 bases remained unmatched. The germline CDR1 and CDR2 sequences are SGHTA and FQGTGA. This CDR3 is CASSPLAGGVETQYF. The CDR3 coding sequence is TGTGCCAGCAGCCCACTAGCGGGAGGGGTGGAGACCCAGTACTTC.

The V gene is TRBV6-5, the J gene TRBJ2-7, with D perhaps matching TRBD2 (5 bases). This CDR3 is 14 amino acids long. The germline gives CDR1 MNHEY, CDR2 SVGAGI. Trimming removed 2 bases from V and 0 bases from J, with 8 bases in between. The CDR3 nucleotides are TGTGCCAGCAGTTACGCCGGGAACTCCTACGAGCAGTACTTC. It yields the protein CASSYAGNSYEQYF.

The rearrangement joins TRBV10-3 to TRBJ1-1; 9 bases align to TRBD1. This CDR3 has 11 amino acids. The J segment lost 5 bases and the V segment lost 10 bases, leaving 2 bases of the junction unmatched. Germline V gene data show CDR1 as ENHRY and CDR2 as SYGVKD. The CDR3 coding sequence is TGTGCCAACAGGGGGCGTACTGAAGCTTTCTTT. This codes for CANRGRTEAFF.

This chain uses TRBV7-2 with TRBJ1-2; TRBD1 aligns across 7 bases. Trimming removed 5 bases from V and 3 bases from J; junction bases left unmatched: 6. Germline-derived CDR1 and CDR2 are SGHTA and FQGNSA. The CDR3 has 14 amino acids. This CDR3 reads CASSPGGLDYGYTF. The CDR3 coding sequence is TGTGCCAGCAGCCCAGGGGGGTTAGACTATGGCTACACCTTC.

V and J are TRBV10-3 and TRBJ1-5; D remains unclear. The V gene's germline CDR1 is ENHRY and CDR2 SYGVKD. V shed 4 bases and J shed 5 bases, with 12 bases lying between them. The CDR3 runs 14 residues. DNA for the CDR3: TGTGCCATCAGTGTTTCGGGGAAGGATCAGCCCCAGCATTTT. This translates into CAISVSGKDQPQHF.

This clonotype was seen a few times. The chain recombines TRBV27 with TRBJ1-4; tentative D call: TRBD1 (6 bases). CDR3 length: 15 amino acids. The germline V gene has CDR1 MNHEY and CDR2 SMNVEV (reference sequence). Deletions cut 5 bases from V and 8 bases from J, with 18 bases between. CDR3: CASSRTGTLGEKLFF. As DNA, the CDR3 is TGTGCCAGCAGTCGCACCGGGACACTGGGAGAAAAACTGTTTTTT.

This sequence joins TRBV12-5 and TRBJ2-3; D assignment may be TRBD1 or TRBD2 (5 bases each). This CDR3 has 16 amino acids. Trimming took 3 bases from V and 5 from J, leaving 18 bases between them. Germline loops: CDR1 LGHNT, CDR2 FRNRAP. CDR3 loop: CASGFGTERTEDTQYF. The CDR3, as DNA: TGTGCTAGTGGTTTCGGGACGGAGAGGACGGAAGATACGCAGTATTTT.

The sample holds many counts of this clonotype. V and J are TRBV20-1 and TRBJ2-1; weak D call: TRBD2 (5 bases). From germline, CDR1 is DFQATT and CDR2 SNEGSKA (reference sequence). V dropped 6 bases and J dropped 6 bases, with 24 bases sitting between them. The CDR3 runs 16 residues. DNA for the CDR3: TGCAGTGCCACAGTTCCAGCGGAGCGCTGGGCCAATGAGCAGTTCTTC. Its translation is CSATVPAERWANEQFF.

The V gene is TRBV6-6, the J gene TRBJ1-2; 7 bases agree with TRBD1. V shed 6 bases, J shed 5 bases, and the junction held 12 bases outside the gene matches. CDR1 and CDR2 from the germline V gene are MNHNY and SVGAGI (reference sequence). The CDR3 length is 15 residues. CDR3 DNA: TGTGCCAGCAGCAATAATGACAGGGCGCGATATGGCTACACCTTC. Translating it yields CASSNNDRARYGYTF.

This clonotype was counted only a few times. The chain carries TRBV7-9 and TRBJ2-3; 7 bases match TRBD2. The CDR3 runs 15 residues. Trimming cost V 6 bases and J 5 bases; bases outside gene matches: 11. From germline, CDR1 is SEHNR and CDR2 FQNEAQ (reference sequence). The DNA of the CDR3 is TGTGCCAGCAGACCCGGGACTACCTCATTAGATACGCAGTATTTT. This sequence encodes CASRPGTTSLDTQYF.

The V call is TRBV29-1, the J call TRBJ2-7; 9 bases map to TRBD1. CDR1 and CDR2 from the germline V gene are SQVTM and ANQGSEA. Trimming took 4 bases from V and 6 from J; bases not matched to a gene: 4. This CDR3 is 12 amino acids long. The DNA of the CDR3 is TGCAGCGTTGGGGGACAGGGCGGCGAGCAGTACTTC. Translation gives CSVGGQGGEQYF.

V gene TRBV18 combines with J gene TRBJ2-1; 7 bases map to TRBD2. V trimming: 3 bases; J trimming: 2 bases; junction bases outside the gene matches: 13. CDR3 length equals 18 residues. CDR1 and CDR2 (germline): KGHSH, LQKENI. CDR3 sequence reads: CASSPALGGEGTYNEQFF. Written as DNA, the CDR3 is TGTGCCAGCTCACCTGCGCTAGGAGGGGAGGGGACCTACAATGAGCAGTTCTTC.

The CDR3 loop is CASSEGAPPNTQYF. For the CDR3, the DNA is TGTGCCAGCAGTGAAGGGGCCCCCCCCAATACGCAGTATTTT. V and J are TRBV6-1 and TRBJ2-3, with D uncertain. CDR1 is MNHNS, CDR2 SASEGT, per germline. Deletions cut 1 base from V and 7 bases from J, with 12 bases between. There are 14 residues in the CDR3.

The chain links TRBV5-1 to TRBJ2-1; no clear D gene. CDR1 is SGHRS and CDR2 is YFSETQ in the germline V gene. CDR3 length: 17 residues. V dropped 4 bases and J dropped 0 bases, with 17 bases sitting between them. CDR3 loop: CASSRDPSQSSYNEQFF. The CDR3 DNA is TGCGCCAGCAGCCGCGACCCCAGCCAAAGCTCCTACAATGAGCAGTTCTTC.

This clonotype was counted between two and nine times. The V and J genes are TRBV20-1 and TRBJ2-3, with D unclear. The V and J ends lost 2 bases and 2 bases respectively, with 8 bases between them. The length of the CDR3 is 13 residues. Germline V gene lookup returns CDR1 DFQATT and CDR2 SNEGSKA (reference sequence). The CDR3 DNA reads as TGCAGTGCTAGACTCGTAGACACAGATACGCAGTATTTT. Residues: CSARLVDTDTQYF.

The chain has TRBV28 and TRBJ1-2; 7 nucleotides match TRBD1. V trimming: 3 bases; J trimming: 3 bases; junction bases outside the gene matches: 7. Germline V CDR1 and CDR2: MDHEN, SYDVKM. The CDR3 is 15 residues long. CDR3 sequence: CASSFRGGPDYGYTF. As DNA, the CDR3 is TGTGCCAGCAGTTTTAGAGGGGGCCCCGACTATGGCTACACCTTC.

For the CDR3, the DNA is TGTGCCAGCGCTAGCAGCAACTATGGCTACACCTTC. Protein sequence: CASASSNYGYTF. V usage is TRBV11-2 and J usage is TRBJ1-2; no clear D. V lost 8 bases, J lost 2 bases, and 9 bases lay in between. CDR1 and CDR2 from the germline V gene are SGHAT and FQNNGV. The length of the CDR3 is 12 residues.

On this clonotype: A much larger clone lies a single base off, so this may be a read error. The rearrangement uses TRBV24-1 and TRBJ2-5; D is uncertain. The J call may be in error: the DNA end matches TRBJ2-7 better. The CDR3 is 12 amino acids. Germline CDR1 KGHDR, CDR2 SFDVKD. The CDR3 sequence: CASSDGDYEQYF. The CDR3 region has the DNA TGTGCCTCCAGTGATGGGGATTACGAGCAGTACTTC.

This clonotype was observed a single time. The chain joins TRBV5-6 to TRBJ2-4, with D unresolved. The end of the DNA aligns better with TRBJ2-7, so the J call may be wrong. Germline assignment: CDR1 SGHDT and CDR2 YYEEEE. The CDR3 spans 13 residues. CDR3 bases: TGTGCCAGCAGCTATGCTTTCTCTTACGAGCAGTACTTC. It codes for CASSYAFSYEQYF.

The sample holds a few counts of this clonotype. CDR3 DNA sequence: TGCGCCAGCAGCTGGGAAGGCCCCGGACTAGCGGGAGGGACTAGAAGGAATGAGCAGTTCTTC. Protein: CASSWEGPGLAGGTRRNEQFF. The chain couples TRBV5-1 to TRBJ2-1; 15 positions agree with TRBD2. Losses at the gene ends were 3 bases for V and 7 bases for J; bases not matched to a gene: 20. Germline V gene sequence: CDR1 SGHRS, CDR2 YFSETQ. The CDR3 extends over 21 amino acids.

The chain couples TRBV28 to TRBJ2-1; D gene ambiguous. V dropped 4 bases and J dropped 7 bases, with 14 bases sitting between them. The CDR3 spans 14 residues. Germline CDR1 reads MDHEN; CDR2 reads SYDVKM. The chain's CDR3 is CASSSPLPGNEQFF. The CDR3 bases are TGTGCCAGCAGTTCACCACTCCCAGGAAATGAGCAGTTCTTC.